This TCR beta chain was recorded in a study of Ad26.COV2.S vaccination and SARS-CoV-2 variants. The table came from immunoSEQ multiplex PCR; TCRdb's copy has only in-frame clones and leaves some out. The sample comprises hundreds of thousands of clones, roughly 90% of which are singletons, and approximately 1.5% rests with the top ten. Stated treatment: 15 to 20 received Ad26.COV2.S at low or high dose, single or two shots; roughly five received placebo; per-sample allocation not given. All samples were drawn on day 63, counting from the first vaccine or placebo injection. The length of the CDR3 is 15 residues. V was pared by 7 bases and J by 0 bases, with 13 bases between. Germline V gene data show CDR1 as MNHEY and CDR2 as SVGAGI.

The sequencing used peripheral blood, collected in a trial of Ad26.COV2.S vaccine versus placebo. The sequence derives from a person between 18 and 65 years old who received the Ad26.COV2.S COVID-19 vaccine or a placebo. The genes are TRBV6-5 and TRBJ1-5; D not certain. Here the CDR3 reads CASTLQEYSNQPQHF. The CDR3 coding sequence is TGTGCCAGCACCCTTCAGGAATATAGCAATCAGCCCCAGCATTTT.